This TCR beta chain was recorded in a study of T cell changes during pregnancy in multiple sclerosis. Sequencing used immunoSEQ multiplex PCR; TCRdb keeps in-frame clones, though not all of them. This table holds 100,000 or so clones, 91% found once. The CDR3 spans 18 residues. Germline assignment: CDR1 SGHTA and CDR2 FQGTGA. The trim removed 6 bases at V and 4 bases at J, leaving 12 bases unmatched. This receptor was identified in a female donor with multiple sclerosis, enrolled in a pregnancy study. The sequencing used peripheral blood, collected after pregnancy. The chain links TRBV7-3 to TRBJ2-2; 12 nucleotides match TRBD2. The CDR3 is CASRFGSSGGASTGELFF. DNA of the CDR3: TGTGCCAGCAGATTTGGATCTAGCGGGGGGGCCAGCACCGGGGAGCTGTTTTTT.